Listed here are 12 T cell receptor beta chains from one sample, sequenced in a study of long-term antiretroviral therapy in people with HIV. Survey-level immunoSEQ v3.0 assays were run. The data were produced by immunoSEQ multiplex PCR, yet TCRdb's version contains in-frame clones alone and is incomplete. The sample yields 25,000 to 35,000 clones, 78% seen once. The input for sequencing was unsorted PBMCs, taken 1.5 years before starting antiretroviral therapy. These receptors were obtained from a man aged 18 to 30 with HIV.

In DNA form, the CDR3 reads TGCGCCAGCAGCCCAGCCGGGGTCCGCTACGAGCAGTACTTC. Protein product: CASSPAGVRYEQYF. The chain has TRBV4-3 and TRBJ2-7; possibly TRBD2 for D (5 bases). Germline assignment: CDR1 LGHNA and CDR2 YSLEER. This CDR3 is 14 amino acids long. With 4 bases removed from V and 3 bases from J, the gap between germline ends came to 13 bases.

The chain uses TRBV7-8 and TRBJ2-2; tentatively, D is TRBD1 or TRBD2 (6 bases each). Germline V CDR1 and CDR2: SGHVS, FQNEAQ. The CDR3 is 15 residues long. With 5 bases removed from V and 6 bases from J, the gap between germline ends came to 16 bases. CDR3 DNA sequence: TGTGCCAGCAGCCCCCCTGGGGGGCGCGCCGGGGAGCTGTTTTTT. This encodes CASSPPGGRAGELFF.

The chain carries TRBV5-1 and TRBJ2-2; D gene uncertain. CDR1 and CDR2 (germline): SGHRS, YFSETQ. This CDR3 spans 17 amino acids. Trimming removed 0 bases from V and 7 bases from J, with 19 bases in between. CDR3: CASSLVEYWDFGGELFF. The CDR3 bases are TGCGCCAGCAGCTTGGTTGAGTATTGGGATTTTGGCGGGGAGCTGTTTTTT.

This clone has just a few counts. The genes are TRBV6-1 and TRBJ1-2, with D possibly matching TRBD1 (6 bases). V was cut by 3 bases and J by 8 bases, with 16 bases left in between. The CDR3 runs 14 residues. The germline CDR1 and CDR2 sequences are MNHNS and SASEGT. The CDR3 coding sequence is TGTGCCAGCAGTGAGAGGGAAACAGGGCGCGGCTACACCTTC. It codes for CASSERETGRGYTF.

The V gene is TRBV7-2, the J gene TRBJ1-2; D gene uncertain. Germline assignment: CDR1 SGHTA and CDR2 FQGNSA. Trimming left V 4 bases short and J 4 bases short, with 10 bases between. The CDR3 is made up of 13 amino acids. CDR3 sequence: CASSSTSSYGYTF. CDR3 coding DNA: TGTGCCAGCAGCTCCACCTCCTCCTATGGCTACACCTTC.

The CDR3 bases are TGTGCCAGCAGCTCATCGGGAGGGCCGAGGAACAATGAGCAGTTCTTC. Residues: CASSSSGGPRNNEQFF. The rearrangement uses TRBV7-8 and TRBJ2-1, with TRBD2 matching 8 bases. CDR3 length equals 16 residues. V was pared by 4 bases and J by 5 bases, with 10 bases of the junction left unmatched. Per the germline V gene, CDR1 is SGHVS and CDR2 is FQNEAQ.

This clone was counted a few times. The chain carries TRBV29-1 and TRBJ1-2; D is perhaps TRBD1 (5 bases). The germline gives CDR1 SQVTM, CDR2 ANQGSEA. CDR3 size: 11 residues. V dropped 8 bases and J dropped 8 bases, with 15 bases sitting between them. CDR3 region: CSSREGNGYTF. CDR3 sequence (DNA): TGCAGCTCCCGGGAGGGGAACGGCTACACCTTC.

The chain is built from TRBV7-9 and TRBJ2-7, with 12 bases identical to TRBD2. With V trimmed by 5 bases and J by 3 bases, 17 bases remained unmatched. The CDR3 loop spans 19 amino acids. Per the germline V gene, CDR1 is SEHNR and CDR2 is FQNEAQ (reference sequence). CDR3 in DNA: TGTGCCAGCAGCCACTCATCGGGACTAGCGGGTCTCACAGGCTACGAGCAGTACTTC. It encodes CASSHSSGLAGLTGYEQYF.

J is TRBJ2-1 and V is TRBV7-9; weak D call: TRBD2 (6 bases). The CDR3 totals 16 residues. V was trimmed by 4 bases and J by 3 bases, leaving 16 bases between them. The germline CDR1 and CDR2 sequences are SEHNR and FQNEAQ (reference sequence). This CDR3 reads CASSSVRAGFYNEQFF. DNA for the CDR3: TGTGCCAGCAGCTCAGTCAGAGCGGGCTTCTACAATGAGCAGTTCTTC.

This clone was detected once. The chain joins TRBV7-8 to TRBJ2-5, with 12 bases aligning to TRBD1. CDR1 is SGHVS, CDR2 FQNEAQ, per germline. CDR3 length: 15 residues. Trimming took 5 bases from V and 5 from J; bases not matched to a gene: 6. CDR3 residues: CASSPGQGARETQYF. The CDR3 bases are TGTGCCAGCAGCCCGGGACAGGGGGCAAGGGAGACCCAGTACTTC.

The chain recombines TRBV6-1 with TRBJ2-3; possibly TRBD1 for D (5 bases). Looked up from germline, CDR1 is MNHNS and CDR2 is SASEGT. Trimming removed 5 bases at V and 4 bases at J, with 10 bases between. CDR3 length equals 13 residues. CDR3 coding DNA: TGTGCCAGCAGTTGGGGCGAGCCAGATACGCAGTATTTT. This gives the protein CASSWGEPDTQYF.

This sequence joins TRBV10-2 and TRBJ2-7; 8 bases align to TRBD1. Germline CDR1 and CDR2: WSHSY and SAAADI. This CDR3 has 16 amino acids. The V gene end was trimmed by 4 bases and the J gene end by 2 bases; junction bases not matched to a gene: 10. CDR3: CASSGTGQGLTYEQYF. CDR3 DNA sequence: TGCGCCAGCAGTGGAACTGGACAGGGATTAACCTACGAGCAGTACTTC.